The clone carrying this T cell receptor (beta chain) was detected a few times. This record comes from a study of shared clonotypes between healthy human individuals. Study in general: CD4 naive cells filled three plates per donor, CD4 memory three, CD8 naive two and CD8 memory one.

In the authors' workflow: ImmunoSEQ sequences covered only the junction and lacked quality scores; filtering therefore differed. The protocol was immunoSEQ multiplex PCR, while the TCRdb copy is restricted to in-frame clones and leaves out a portion. V, J and clone size are taken as reported in that table, and D and trimming were inferred from the DNA itself. This table has around 1.1 million clones, approximately 80% appearing once. This sequence was found in a man aged 18 to 35 in good health. Some clones in this sample may be carry-over from other donors' samples. Specimen: memory CD4+ T cells from PBMCs. Subset indicated: CD45RA-negative fraction.

The CDR3 DNA sequence: TGTGCCAGCAGCTTGGAGGGCGGGAGGGCCGTTGGCACGCAGTATTTT. Translating gives CASSLEGGRAVGTQYF. The chain joins TRBV5-5 to TRBJ2-3; TRBD2 matches 9 bases. J gave up 9 bases and V 0 bases, and 11 bases lay outside the gene matches. Germline CDR1 and CDR2: SGHKS and YYEKEE (reference sequence). The CDR3 is 16 residues long.